Sequencing of this T cell receptor beta chain was carried out in a study of blood T cell repertoires in COVID-19. For the study at large: T cells, B-cell-depleted T cells, or PBMCs provided the cDNA or gDNA that served as material.

The ends were cut back, 4 bases at V and 11 bases at J, with 15 bases in the middle. Per the germline V gene, CDR1 is MNHEY and CDR2 is SVGAGI. The CDR3 spans 14 residues. Profiling relied on immunoSEQ multiplex PCR, and the TCRdb table lists in-frame clones only, not all of them. The data hold roughly 570,000 clones, with approximately 88% observed a single time. V is TRBV6-5 and J is TRBJ1-6, with D perhaps TRBD1 (5 bases). Specimen: peripheral blood. This receptor was taken from a woman aged 45 to 65 with COVID-19, enrolled during active disease. The CDR3 sequence is CASSSHPGGTPLHF. The CDR3 nucleotides read TGTGCCAGCAGTTCCCACCCCGGGGGGACACCCCTCCACTTT.